The following is a TCR beta chain sequence with its context. This clonotype was detected many times. Its antigen target is currently unknown. It has no much larger one-base neighbor in the sample; base qualities were not kept. A patient counted as having stable Graves' hyperthyroidism if no progression to ophthalmopathy occurred over 18 months of follow-up. Hyperthyroidism patients were newly diagnosed, had a disease duration of under 2 months, and were aged 18 to 65 years. Exclusion was applied to patients with uncontrolled infections, other autoimmune diseases, pregnancy or lactation. Clinical symptoms, serum thyroxine and TRAb, thyroid ultrasound, and orbital computed tomography formed the basis for the diagnoses. Ficoll-Paque density gradient centrifugation was used to isolate PBMCs from around 9.1 ml of fresh peripheral blood. Trizol reagent was used to extract total RNA, and RNA quality was then checked on an Agilent 2100 Bioanalyzer.

The germline ends are 13 bases apart after V is trimmed by 4 bases and J by 4 bases. Reading from cysteine to phenylalanine, the CDR3 counts 15 amino acids. Only the CDR3 region is kept as DNA, spanning 45 bases read in frame from base 1. Via the germline V gene, CDR1 is MDHEN and CDR2 SYDVKM. The source of the sample is a study of T cells in Graves' hyperthyroidism and ophthalmopathy (dated by TCRdb to between 2018 and 2021). In terms of the full investigation: Peripheral blood was sampled at the time of initial diagnosis, prior to any treatment. To identify distinguishing TCR V-J signatures, a discovery cohort of about 100 patients was used, comprising 40 to 45 with Graves' ophthalmopathy and 55 to 65 with stable Graves' hyperthyroidism. An independent validation cohort of around 19 hyperthyroidism patients and more than 15 patients who later progressed to ophthalmopathy tested prospective prediction of ophthalmopathy. For training and testing, the 95 to 100 patients in the discovery cohort were randomly divided in a 7:3 ratio. The study also compared thyroid tissue and blood T-cell repertoires from 6 or 7 Graves' hyperthyroidism patients. After sampling, hyperthyroidism patients received methimazole starting at 30 mg daily, and ophthalmopathy patients received high-dose intravenous methylprednisolone. According to the paper, TCR Vbeta CDR3 sequencing was carried out on approximately 140 peripheral blood samples, which came from under 50 ophthalmopathy, 80 or so hyperthyroidism and 17 progressor patients. The investigation overall reported the following: In validation, progression to ophthalmopathy was predicted by the model with almost 71% sensitivity and 72% to 80% specificity, a median of 6.5 months before onset. Most expanded thyroid clonotypes (frequency above 0.001) were also found in blood, which suggests that blood repertoires may mirror thyroid immune responses. A model built on a 13 V-J signature distinguished ophthalmopathy from stable hyperthyroidism, reaching 85% to 90% sensitivity and around 81% specificity in cross-validation and 80%/75% in testing. No statistical method was used to fix the sample size in advance, and group allocation was not hidden from the investigators.

TCR beta CDR3 regions were amplified from RNA transcripts. For the first round of RT-PCR on the TCR CDR3, the HTBI primer set was used together with the Qiagen OneStep RT-PCR kit. Libraries were constructed in a second round of multiplex PCR, after which size selection and purification were carried out. Sequencing of the libraries was done on an Illumina HiSeq2000 using paired-end 100 bp reads. The authors' pipeline ran thus. Raw data were processed with SOAPnuke, discarding reads with adapters, uncalled bases, mean Phred below 15, or no exact constant-primer or identifier match. High-quality paired reads were merged using COPE v1.2.5, and each unique nucleotide sequence was defined as a clonotype. MiTCR v1.1 was used to align the clonotypes against IMGT TRBV, TRBD and TRBJ reference segments. Analysis was restricted to V-J combinations with a frequency above 0.0001, which covered roughly 99% of repertoires. A TCS score was defined as the ratio of F50 (clonal expansion) to E x V (chaos), with BLOSUM62-based TCRdist applied between CDR3 peptides within each V-J. Welch's t-statistics and random forest reduced just over 500 V-J features to 13, which were used in a naive Bayes classifier (R e1071). TCRdb's own reprocessing of the public reads used fastp at Q25 and MiXCR and kept productive beta chains. All rows with the same CDR3 protein become a single entry with the most common DNA and genes. TCRdb assigned the V and J calls; the authors' analysis was not used. This sample is represented by around 420,000 distinct CDR3 sequences; roughly an eighth of them were singletons. Roughly 4.8% of the sample lies in the top ten.

This TCR was sampled from a woman between 18 and 29 years old with Graves' hyperthyroidism. The sequence is built from TRBV28 and TRBJ1-4; the D segment could be TRBD1, given 5 matching bases. The sequenced sample consisted of blood. The CDR3 in this case is CASSSGTVLNEKLFF. DNA sequence: TGTGCCAGCAGTTCCGGGACGGTGCTTAATGAAAAACTGTTTTTT. Outside the CDR3, residues come from the reference TRBV28 and TRBJ1-4 proteins, so the full variable domain is: DVKVTQSSRYLVKRTGEKVFLECVQDMDHENMFWYRQDPGLGLRLIYFSYDVKMKEKGDIPEGYSVSREKKERFSLILESASTNQTSMYLCASSSGTVLNEKLFFGSGTQLSVL.